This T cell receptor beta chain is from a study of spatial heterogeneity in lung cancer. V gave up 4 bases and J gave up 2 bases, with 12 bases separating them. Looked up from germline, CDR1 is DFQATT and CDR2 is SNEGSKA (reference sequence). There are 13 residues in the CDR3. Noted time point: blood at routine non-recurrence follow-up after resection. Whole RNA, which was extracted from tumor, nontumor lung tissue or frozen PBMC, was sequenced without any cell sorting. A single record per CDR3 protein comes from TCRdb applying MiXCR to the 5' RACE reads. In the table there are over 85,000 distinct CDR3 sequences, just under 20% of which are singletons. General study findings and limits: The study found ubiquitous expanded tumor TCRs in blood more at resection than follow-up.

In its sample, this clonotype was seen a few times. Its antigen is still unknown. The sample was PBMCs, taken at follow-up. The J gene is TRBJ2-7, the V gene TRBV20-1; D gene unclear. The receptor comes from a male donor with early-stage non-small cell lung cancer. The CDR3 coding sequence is TGCAGTGCTACGATACAGCCACCCTACGAGCAGTACTTC. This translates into CSATIQPPYEQYF.